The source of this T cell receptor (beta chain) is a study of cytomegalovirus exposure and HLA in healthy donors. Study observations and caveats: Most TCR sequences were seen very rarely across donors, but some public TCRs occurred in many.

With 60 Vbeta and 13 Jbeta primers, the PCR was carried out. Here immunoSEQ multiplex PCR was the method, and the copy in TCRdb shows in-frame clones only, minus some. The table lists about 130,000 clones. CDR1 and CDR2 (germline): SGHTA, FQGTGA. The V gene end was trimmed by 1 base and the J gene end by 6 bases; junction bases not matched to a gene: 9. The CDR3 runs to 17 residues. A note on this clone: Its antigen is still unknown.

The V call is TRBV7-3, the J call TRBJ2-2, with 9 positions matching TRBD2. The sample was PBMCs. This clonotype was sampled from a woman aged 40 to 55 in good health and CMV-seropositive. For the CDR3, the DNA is TGTGCCAGCAGCTTAAATCGGCTAGCGGGGAATTCCGGGGAGCTGTTTTTT. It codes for CASSLNRLAGNSGELFF.